These 18 T cell receptor beta chains were all obtained from the same sample, sequenced in a study of T cell changes during pregnancy in multiple sclerosis. This table comes from immunoSEQ multiplex PCR, and its TCRdb copy is limited to in-frame clones, with some not included. The sample holds 40,000 or so clones, over 75% seen once. Sequencing used CD8+ T cells from peripheral blood mononuclear cells, obtained in the first trimester of pregnancy. The receptors were sampled from a female donor with multiple sclerosis, enrolled in a pregnancy study.

The chain carries TRBV18 and TRBJ2-7; D remains unclear. The germline V gene encodes CDR1 KGHSH and CDR2 LQKENI. The ends were cut back, 0 bases at V and 6 bases at J, with 12 bases in the middle. The CDR3 runs to 14 residues. The CDR3 nucleotides read TGTGCCAGCTCACCACCTGAGTCTTCCCCCGAGCAGTACTTC. Its translation: CASSPPESSPEQYF.

This clone is labeled as medium-sized. V usage is TRBV27 and J usage is TRBJ2-2, with D tentatively TRBD1 (5 bases). CDR1 and CDR2 (germline): MNHEY, SMNVEV (reference sequence). The V end lost 3 bases, the J end lost 6 bases, and 8 bases lay between the germline ends. The CDR3 runs to 13 residues. CDR3 sequence: CASSLAGSGELFF. The DNA for the CDR3 is TGTGCCAGCAGTTTGGCAGGGTCCGGGGAGCTGTTTTTT.

The V call is TRBV6-4, the J call TRBJ1-1; 7 bases are shared with TRBD1. In germline, CDR1 is MRHNA, CDR2 SNTAGT. The trim removed 6 bases at V and 1 base at J, leaving 5 bases unmatched. The CDR3 is 14 residues long. CDR3 bases: TGTGCCAGCAGCGAGACAGGGTCGAACACTGAAGCTTTCTTT. It specifies CASSETGSNTEAFF.

The chain employs TRBV5-5 and TRBJ2-1; D gene unclear. V shed 1 base and J shed 10 bases, with 18 bases lying between them. Germline values: CDR1 SGHKS, CDR2 YYEKEE (reference sequence). CDR3 length: 15 residues. The CDR3 DNA sequence: TGTGCCAGCAGCTTGCGTAGCCCCTCGGGTGGGGAGCAGTTCTTC. This gives the protein CASSLRSPSGGEQFF.

The CDR3 loop is CASQQGLGYGYTF. The CDR3, as DNA: TGTGCCAGCCAACAGGGGTTGGGCTATGGCTACACCTTC. This chain uses TRBV27 with TRBJ1-2, with TRBD1 identical over 7 bases. Germline V gives CDR1 MNHEY, CDR2 SMNVEV (reference sequence). With 8 bases clipped from V and 4 bases from J, the junction kept 7 bases outside the gene matches. This CDR3 region has 13 residues.

The chain joins TRBV7-6 to TRBJ1-2; D possibly corresponds to TRBD1 (6 bases). Germline V CDR1 and CDR2: SGHVS, FNYEAQ. Trimming stripped 1 base from V and 6 bases from J, with 15 bases between. The length of the CDR3 is 15 residues. The CDR3 DNA reads TGTGCCAGCAGCTTAGTTTTCGGGGGGCAGGATGGCTACACCTTC. It codes for CASSLVFGGQDGYTF. Using reference TRBV7-6 and TRBJ1-2 for the parts outside the CDR3, the full variable domain is GAGVSQSPRYKVTKRGQDVALRCDPISGHVSLYWYRQALGQGPEFLTYFNYEAQQDKSGLPNDRFSAERPEGSISTLTIQRTEQRDSAMYRCASSLVFGGQDGYTFGSGTRLTVV.

The chain combines TRBV27 with TRBJ2-1; the D gene is possibly TRBD1 (8 bases). V gave up 7 bases and J gave up 6 bases, with 22 bases separating them. This CDR3 is 16 amino acids long. Germline CDR1 MNHEY, CDR2 SMNVEV (reference sequence). The CDR3 DNA follows: TGTGCCAGCACCCCTCTCACAGGGGGGGATAGCAATGAGCAGTTCTTC. Encoded protein: CASTPLTGGDSNEQFF.

The chain has TRBV9 and TRBJ2-3; 9 nucleotides match TRBD1. The CDR3 consists of 14 residues. Trimming took 7 bases from V and 1 from J; bases not matched to a gene: 4. CDR1 is SGDLS, CDR2 YYNGEE, per germline. The CDR3 is CASSGQGGTDTQYF. In DNA form, the CDR3 reads TGTGCCAGCTCGGGACAGGGTGGCACAGATACGCAGTATTTT.

The J gene is TRBJ1-1, the V gene TRBV9; D unclear. Trimming left V 0 bases short and J 1 base short, with 4 bases between. Germline values: CDR1 SGDLS, CDR2 YYNGEE. The CDR3 consists of 13 residues. The CDR3 sequence: CASSVAWNTEAFF. CDR3 DNA: TGTGCCAGCAGCGTAGCGTGGAACACTGAAGCTTTCTTT. Variable domain in full (rest from reference TRBV9 and TRBJ1-1): DSGVTQTPKHLITATGQRVTLRCSPRSGDLSVYWYQQSLDQGLQFLIQYYNGEERAKGNILERFSAQQFPDLHSELNLSSLELGDSALYFCASSVAWNTEAFFGQGTRLTVV.

The chain couples TRBV10-3 to TRBJ2-5, with TRBD2 matching 8 bases. Germline loops: CDR1 ENHRY, CDR2 SYGVKD. V trimming: 3 bases; J trimming: 4 bases; junction bases outside the gene matches: 10. The CDR3 loop spans 16 amino acids. The CDR3 sequence: CAISDPDGGARETQYF. The CDR3, as DNA: TGTGCCATCAGTGACCCCGACGGGGGGGCGCGAGAGACCCAGTACTTC.

This chain uses TRBV2 with TRBJ2-3; 10 bases fit TRBD1. V gave up 6 bases and J gave up 4 bases; unmatched junction bases: 4. CDR1 is SNHLY, CDR2 FYNNEI, per germline. The CDR3 loop spans 14 amino acids. CDR3 bases: TGTGCCAGCAGGGAGGACAGGGGGGCAGATACGCAGTATTTT. This translates into CASREDRGADTQYF.

The chain combines TRBV14 with TRBJ1-5, with D perhaps matching TRBD1 (5 bases). CDR3 length equals 12 residues. V gave up 2 bases and J gave up 6 bases, with 5 bases separating them. CDR1 SGHDN and CDR2 FVKESK come from the germline V gene. The CDR3 DNA is TGTGCCAGCAGCCAAACAGGTCAGCCCCAGCATTTT. It is translated as CASSQTGQPQHF.

This clone was detected only a few times. V is TRBV7-9 and J is TRBJ1-1; 7 nucleotides line up with TRBD1. CDR1 and CDR2 from the germline V gene are SEHNR and FQNEAQ (reference sequence). The junction had 11 bases not matched to a gene; V was cut back by 6 bases and J by 7 bases. The CDR3 runs to 14 residues. The CDR3, as DNA: TGTGCCAGCAGACTATCCGGGACAGCGAGTGAAGCTTTCTTT. As protein: CASRLSGTASEAFF.

The CDR3 sequence: CASSYSGGALEAFF. For the CDR3, the DNA is TGTGCCAGCAGTTACTCAGGGGGGGCCCTTGAAGCTTTCTTT. This chain uses TRBV6-5 with TRBJ1-1; tentative D call: TRBD1 (6 bases). This CDR3 comprises 14 residues. Germline loops: CDR1 MNHEY, CDR2 SVGAGI. The ends were cut back, 0 bases at V and 7 bases at J, with 12 bases in the middle.

The chain employs TRBV13 and TRBJ2-1; 8 positions agree with TRBD2. Germline CDR1 reads PRHDT; CDR2 reads FYEKMQ (reference sequence). This CDR3 is built from 14 residues. With V trimmed by 3 bases and J by 9 bases, 7 bases remained unmatched. The CDR3 sequence is CASSLLTAGGEQFF. The CDR3, as DNA: TGTGCCAGCAGCTTGTTAACCGCGGGGGGTGAGCAGTTCTTC. The full variable domain, with the rest looked up from reference TRBV13 and TRBJ2-1, is AAGVIQSPRHLIKEKRETATLKCYPIPRHDTVYWYQQGPGQDPQFLISFYEKMQSDKGSIPDRFSAQQFSDYHSELNMSSLELGDSALYFCASSLLTAGGEQFFGPGTRLTVL.

A single count supports this clone. This sequence joins TRBV20-1 and TRBJ2-7; TRBD2 agrees at 8 bases. The CDR3 extends over 11 amino acids. Germline V gene sequence: CDR1 DFQATT, CDR2 SNEGSKA (reference sequence). V was pared by 6 bases and J by 6 bases, with 4 bases of the junction left unmatched. The CDR3 loop is CSAPGGGEQYF. The CDR3 bases are TGCAGTGCCCCCGGGGGGGGCGAGCAGTACTTC.

This clone was detected only once. The V call is TRBV6-5, the J call TRBJ1-6, with D perhaps matching TRBD1 (6 bases). The CDR3 runs to 12 residues. Germline CDR1 reads MNHEY; CDR2 reads SVGAGI. With 5 bases removed from V and 10 bases from J, the gap between germline ends came to 9 bases. CDR3 nucleotide sequence: TGTGCCAGCAGTGAGGGGGGGTCACCCCTCCACTTT. It codes for CASSEGGSPLHF.

The V gene is TRBV4-3, the J gene TRBJ2-2; 7 bases match TRBD1. This CDR3 contains 17 residues. The V segment lost 4 bases and the J segment 9 bases; nucleotides outside the gene matches: 17. Germline values: CDR1 LGHNA, CDR2 YSLEER. CDR3 bases: TGCGCCAGCAGCCCGGGGCTCGCAGGGGGAGTAAAGCGGGAGCTGTTTTTT. Amino acids: CASSPGLAGGVKRELFF.